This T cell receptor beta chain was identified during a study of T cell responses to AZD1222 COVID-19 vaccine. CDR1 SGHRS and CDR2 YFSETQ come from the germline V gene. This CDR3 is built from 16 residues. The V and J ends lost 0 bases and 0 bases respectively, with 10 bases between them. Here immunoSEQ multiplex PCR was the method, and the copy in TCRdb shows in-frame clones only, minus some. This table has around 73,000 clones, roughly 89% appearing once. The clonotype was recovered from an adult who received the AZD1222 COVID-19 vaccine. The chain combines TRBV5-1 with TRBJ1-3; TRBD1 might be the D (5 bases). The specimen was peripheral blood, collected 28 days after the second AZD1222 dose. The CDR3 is CASSLARGSSGNTIYF. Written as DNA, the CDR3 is TGCGCCAGCAGCTTGGCCCGGGGGAGCTCTGGAAACACCATATATTTT.